This T cell receptor beta chain emerged from a study of PD-1 blockade in classical Hodgkin lymphoma. Study observations and caveats: Patients were excluded if nivolumab began under 1 year after ASCT (the autologous transplant). Factors driving the repertoire differences, possibly disease activity or prior therapy, remain undefined.

The protocol was immunoSEQ multiplex PCR, while the TCRdb copy is restricted to in-frame clones and leaves out a portion. There are approximately 96,000 clones in the sample; about 93% occur only once, and less than 2% lies in the top ten. As concerns this clone: Its antigen is as yet unknown.

V lost 1 base to trimming and J lost 2 bases, with 8 bases between them. Germline loops: CDR1 LNHNV, CDR2 YYDKDF (reference sequence). The CDR3 covers 15 residues. The sample's time point: cycle 4 day 1 (C4D1), after 6 weeks of nivolumab. After autologous stem cell transplantation all patients relapsed, and prior brentuximab vedotin exposure differed between cohorts. Progressive disease, partial response or complete response was each patient's best response. This chain connects TRBV15 to TRBJ1-4; D unclear. The TCR sequence derives from a human donor with classical Hodgkin lymphoma. The sample here was peripheral blood mononuclear cells (PBMCs), taken before the fourth cycle of nivolumab. The CDR3 nucleotides read TGTGCCACCAGCAGAGTAGGGCTGACTAATGAAAAACTGTTTTTT. This sequence encodes CATSRVGLTNEKLFF.